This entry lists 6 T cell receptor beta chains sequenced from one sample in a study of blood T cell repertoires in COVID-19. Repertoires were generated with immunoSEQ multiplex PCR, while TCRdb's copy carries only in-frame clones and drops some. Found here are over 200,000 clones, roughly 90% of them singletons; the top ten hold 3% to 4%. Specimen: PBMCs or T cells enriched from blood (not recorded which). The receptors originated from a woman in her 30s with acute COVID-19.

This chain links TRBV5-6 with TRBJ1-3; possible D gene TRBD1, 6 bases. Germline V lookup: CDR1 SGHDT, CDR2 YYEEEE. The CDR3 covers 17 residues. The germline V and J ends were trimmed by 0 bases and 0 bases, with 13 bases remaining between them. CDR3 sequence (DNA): TGTGCCAGCAGCTTGGGAGCGACAGGCAGCTCTGGAAACACCATATATTTT. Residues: CASSLGATGSSGNTIYF. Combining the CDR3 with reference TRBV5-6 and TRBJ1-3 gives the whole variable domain DAGVTQSPTHLIKTRGQQVTLRCSPKSGHDTVSWYQQALGQGPQFIFQYYEEEERQRGNFPDRFSGHQFPNYSSELNVNALLLGDSALYLCASSLGATGSSGNTIYFGEGSWLTVV.

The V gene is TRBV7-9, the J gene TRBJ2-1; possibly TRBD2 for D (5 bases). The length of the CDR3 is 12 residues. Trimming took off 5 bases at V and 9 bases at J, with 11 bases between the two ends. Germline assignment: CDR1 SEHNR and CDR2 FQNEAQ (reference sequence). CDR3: CASSTSLTEQFF. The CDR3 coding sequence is TGTGCCAGCAGCACTAGTTTAACTGAGCAGTTCTTC.

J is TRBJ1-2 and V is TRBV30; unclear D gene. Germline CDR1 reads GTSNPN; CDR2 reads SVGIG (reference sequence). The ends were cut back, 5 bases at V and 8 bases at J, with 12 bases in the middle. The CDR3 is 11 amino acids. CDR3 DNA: TGTGCCTGGGTCTTTCTGAGGGGCTACACCTTC. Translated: CAWVFLRGYTF.

The CDR3 loop reads CASSPRTGGFYEQYF. DNA for the CDR3: TGTGCCAGCAGCCCAAGGACAGGGGGCTTCTACGAGCAGTACTTC. V is TRBV28 and J is TRBJ2-7; 11 nucleotides line up with TRBD1. CDR1 and CDR2 (germline): MDHEN, SYDVKM. Trimming took 6 bases from V and 3 from J; bases not matched to a gene: 7. This CDR3 comprises 15 residues.

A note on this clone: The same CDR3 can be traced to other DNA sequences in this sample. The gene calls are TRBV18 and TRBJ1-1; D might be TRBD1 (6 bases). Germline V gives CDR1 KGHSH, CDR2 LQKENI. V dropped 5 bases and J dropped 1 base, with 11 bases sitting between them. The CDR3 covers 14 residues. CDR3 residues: CASSSGHPNTEAFF. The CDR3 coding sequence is TGTGCCAGCTCATCGGGACATCCGAACACTGAAGCTTTCTTT.

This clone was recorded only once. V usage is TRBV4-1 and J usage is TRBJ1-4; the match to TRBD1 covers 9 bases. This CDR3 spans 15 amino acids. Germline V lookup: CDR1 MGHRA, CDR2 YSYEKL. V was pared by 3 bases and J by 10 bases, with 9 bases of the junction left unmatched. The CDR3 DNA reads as TGCGCCAGCAGCCATTGGGGACAGGGAGCTGCAAAACTGTTTTTT. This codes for CASSHWGQGAAKLFF.